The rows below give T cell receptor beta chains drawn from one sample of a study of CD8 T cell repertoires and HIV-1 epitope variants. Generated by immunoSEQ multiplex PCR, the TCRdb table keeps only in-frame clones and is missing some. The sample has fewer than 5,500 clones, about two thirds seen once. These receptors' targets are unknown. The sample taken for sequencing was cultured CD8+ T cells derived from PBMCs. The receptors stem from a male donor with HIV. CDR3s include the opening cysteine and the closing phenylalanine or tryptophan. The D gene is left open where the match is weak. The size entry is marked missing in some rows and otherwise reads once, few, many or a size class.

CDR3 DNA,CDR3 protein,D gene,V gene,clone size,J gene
TGTGCCAGTAGTATTACGGGAGGCTCCTACAATGAGCAGTTCTTC,CASSITGGSYNEQFF,TRBD2,TRBV19,few,TRBJ2-1
TGTGCCAGCAGTTCGGGCGGGGGGGGCTACACCTTC,CASSSGGGGYTF,NA,TRBV28,NA,TRBJ1-2
TGTGCTAGCAGCTTGGAGGGGTCCACAGATACGCAGTATTTT,CASSLEGSTDTQYF,NA,TRBV7-7,NA,TRBJ2-3
TGTGCCAGCAGCCAAGGGGGACAGATTGGCCGTCAGCCCCAGCATTTT,CASSQGGQIGRQPQHF,TRBD1,TRBV5-4,few,TRBJ1-5
TGTGCCAGCAGTGACTCTGGCGGGGGGCCTACCTACGAGCAGTACTTC,CASSDSGGGPTYEQYF,TRBD2,TRBV6-4,NA,TRBJ2-7
TGTGCCAGCAGTTACGTAGGGGCTTACGAGCAGTACTTC,CASSYVGAYEQYF,NA,TRBV6-5,NA,TRBJ2-7
TGTGCCGGGGACCTCACAGGGTCCGAGCAGTACTTC,CAGDLTGSEQYF,NA,TRBV30,NA,TRBJ2-7
TGTGCCAGCAGTACGGGACAGGGAGAGTCTGAAAAACTGTTTTTT,CASSTGQGESEKLFF,TRBD1,TRBV28,NA,TRBJ1-4
TGCGCCAGCAGCTCCGGGACAGGGCCTGAAAAACTGTTTTTT,CASSSGTGPEKLFF,TRBD1,TRBV5-1,NA,TRBJ1-4
TGTGCCAGCAGCATAGAGACAGGGCCTACTTCCTACGAGCAGTACTTC,CASSIETGPTSYEQYF,TRBD1,TRBV5-6,few,TRBJ2-7
TGTGCCAGCAGCTTAATGGCCGCGGAAGGGGGGGACGAGCAGTACTTC,CASSLMAAEGGDEQYF,NA,TRBV11-1,NA,TRBJ2-7
TGTGCCACCAGCAGAGACAGGAGCTCTGGAAACACCATATATTTT,CATSRDRSSGNTIYF,NA,TRBV15,NA,TRBJ1-3
TGTGCCAGTTCAAGCGGAATAAATTACAATGAGCAGTTCTTC,CASSSGINYNEQFF,NA,TRBV27,NA,TRBJ2-1
TGTGCCAGCGAAGGAGGACAGGGAGACGGCTACACCTTC,CASEGGQGDGYTF,TRBD1,TRBV2,once,TRBJ1-2
TGTGCCAGCAGTTACTCGCGGCAGGAGAACACCGGGGAGCTGTTTTTT,CASSYSRQENTGELFF,NA,TRBV6-5,once,TRBJ2-2
TGTGCCAGCACCGATGATCAGGGGAACTACGAGCAGTACTTC,CASTDDQGNYEQYF,NA,TRBV2,once,TRBJ2-7
TGTGCCAGCAGTGATCCTCGCCTGGCGACAGGGATACTGTTTTTT,CASSDPRLATGILFF,TRBD1,TRBV6-1,NA,TRBJ1-4
TGTGCCAGCAGTGTAGTCGGGAAGATCACAGATACGCAGTATTTT,CASSVVGKITDTQYF,NA,TRBV2,NA,TRBJ2-3
TGTGCCAGTCTCCTCCCCGGACTAGCGGGAAGATCGGATACGCAGTATTTT,CASLLPGLAGRSDTQYF,TRBD2,TRBV28,NA,TRBJ2-3
TGCGCCAGCAGCCTAGAAGACAGAACTACACCCCTCCACTTT,CASSLEDRTTPLHF,NA,TRBV5-1,few,TRBJ1-6
TGTGCCAGCAGTCTAGAGGGGGGAACTAATGAAAAACTGTTTTTT,CASSLEGGTNEKLFF,NA,TRBV28,NA,TRBJ1-4
TGTGCCACCAGCAGAGAGGCGGGAGGATGGAATGAGCAGTTCTTC,CATSREAGGWNEQFF,TRBD2,TRBV15,NA,TRBJ2-1
TGTGCCACCAGCAGTGGGGGGACATTTGAAGCTTTCTTT,CATSSGGTFEAFF,NA,TRBV15,few,TRBJ1-1
TGTGCCAGCAGCCCTTGGCCGGTAGAATTGGACTATGGCTACACCTTC,CASSPWPVELDYGYTF,NA,TRBV4-2,NA,TRBJ1-2
TGTGCCAGTAGTATCTCGGTAGCGGGCTACAATGAGCAGTTCTTC,CASSISVAGYNEQFF,TRBD2,TRBV19,NA,TRBJ2-1
TGTGCCAGCAGCTTAGAGGCCCGGAACTCCTACGAGCAGTACTTC,CASSLEARNSYEQYF,NA,TRBV13,NA,TRBJ2-7